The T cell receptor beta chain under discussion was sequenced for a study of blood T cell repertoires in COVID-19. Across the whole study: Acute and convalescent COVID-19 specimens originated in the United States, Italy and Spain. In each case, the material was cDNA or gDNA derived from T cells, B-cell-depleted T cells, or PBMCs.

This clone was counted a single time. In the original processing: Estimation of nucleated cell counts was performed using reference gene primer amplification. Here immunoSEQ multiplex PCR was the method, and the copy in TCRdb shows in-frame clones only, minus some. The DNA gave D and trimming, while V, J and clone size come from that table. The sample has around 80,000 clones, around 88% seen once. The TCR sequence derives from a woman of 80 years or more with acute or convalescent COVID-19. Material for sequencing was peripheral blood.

CDR3 DNA: TGTGCCAGCAGCTTACCAGGGACAGGAAGGACTGAAGCTTTCTTT. Encoded protein: CASSLPGTGRTEAFF. The chain joins TRBV11-2 to TRBJ1-1; 8 nucleotides line up with TRBD1. The ends lost 2 bases at V and 5 bases at J; junction bases unmatched: 7. From germline, CDR1 is SGHAT and CDR2 FQNNGV. CDR3 length equals 15 residues.